This note documents a single T cell receptor (beta chain) sequence. It was at deep level that the assay was run. Only in-frame clones appear in the TCRdb table, and some are missing; sequencing was by immunoSEQ multiplex PCR. The repertoire holds approximately 1,500,000 clones, with around 98% as singletons. This specimen comes from a study of shared clonotypes between healthy human individuals. The CDR3 covers 17 residues. Only Caucasian adults living in Nashville, Tennessee made up the donor group. The origin of this receptor is a man aged 30 to 45 in good health. Sequencing was carried out using naive CD4+ T cells sorted from blood. Documented subset: CD45RA+ positively selected. The chain joins TRBV1 to TRBJ2-1; the DNA was not used to check the table's D call, TRBD2. TRBV1 represents a pseudogene. CDR3 sequence (DNA): TGCACCAGCAGCCAAGTTAATAGCGGGAGGTCGTACAATGAGCAGTTCTTC. Translation gives CTSSQVNSGRSYNEQFF.